These 9 T cell receptor beta chains were sequenced from one sample in a study of OX40 agonist ivuxolimab in advanced cancers. Sequencing was performed with immunoSEQ multiplex PCR; in TCRdb, only in-frame clones are kept and a portion is missing. This sample has about 49,000 clones, with 84% found just once. Here the sequenced sample was CD4+ or CD8+ T cells sorted from blood, taken in a trial of the OX40 agonist ivuxolimab. Source of these receptors: an adult with an advanced solid tumor such as melanoma, head and neck, liver or kidney cancer.

The rearrangement links TRBV7-2 to TRBJ1-2; D unresolved. V lost 1 base and J lost 5, with 14 bases in between. Germline CDR1 SGHTA, CDR2 FQGNSA. This CDR3 region has 15 residues. CDR3: CASSLGSGSAYGYTF. The CDR3 DNA follows: TGTGCCAGCAGCTTAGGTTCGGGGTCGGCATATGGCTACACCTTC.

The V call is TRBV6-1, the J call TRBJ1-2; D gene uncertain. The V end was cut by 1 base, the J end by 4 bases, with 19 bases between. The CDR3 spans 17 residues. The germline V gene has CDR1 MNHNS and CDR2 SASEGT. This CDR3 reads CASSEVRTALYPYGYTF. CDR3 DNA: TGTGCCAGCAGTGAAGTTAGGACCGCACTTTACCCCTATGGCTACACCTTC.

The rearrangement links TRBV9 to TRBJ1-3; D is perhaps TRBD1 (5 bases). In germline, CDR1 is SGDLS, CDR2 YYNGEE. The CDR3 is 17 residues long. Trimming pared 3 bases from V and 0 bases from J, leaving 16 bases between. The chain's CDR3 is CASSGGGTPSSGNTIYF. The CDR3 nucleotides are TGTGCCAGCAGCGGCGGCGGGACTCCAAGCTCTGGAAACACCATATATTTT.

The chain couples TRBV27 to TRBJ2-5, with TRBD2 identical over 10 bases. Trimming at V came to 6 bases and at J to 2 bases, leaving 9 bases not matched to a gene. The germline V gene encodes CDR1 MNHEY and CDR2 SMNVEV (reference sequence). The CDR3 runs 16 residues. CDR3 region: CASRAIGLAVQETQYF. DNA of the CDR3: TGTGCCAGCAGGGCGATCGGACTAGCGGTTCAAGAGACCCAGTACTTC.

This clone was seen a single time. The chain carries TRBV19 and TRBJ1-1; tentatively, D is TRBD1 (5 bases). CDR3 size: 13 residues. V lost 7 bases to trimming and J lost 1 base, with 10 bases between them. The germline CDR1 and CDR2 sequences are LNHDA and SQIVND (reference sequence). Here the CDR3 DNA reads TGTGCCAGTACCAGGACATCGAACACTGAAGCTTTCTTT. Translated, it gives CASTRTSNTEAFF. The whole variable domain, filled in from reference TRBV19 and TRBJ1-1, reads DGGITQSPKYLFRKEGQNVTLSCEQNLNHDAMYWYRQDPGQGLRLIYYSQIVNDFQKGDIAEGYSVSREKKESFPLTVTSAQKNPTAFYLCASTRTSNTEAFFGQGTRLTVV.

V is TRBV5-6 and J is TRBJ2-4; D tentatively reads TRBD1 or TRBD2 (6 bases each). There are 15 residues in the CDR3. Looked up from germline, CDR1 is SGHDT and CDR2 is YYEEEE. Between the trimmed V and J ends, which lost 3 bases and 7 bases, there was a span of 17 bases. The CDR3 protein is CASSSLGGRSNIQYF. CDR3 sequence (DNA): TGTGCCAGCAGCTCCCTAGGGGGGAGGTCTAACATTCAGTACTTC. The complete variable domain, with remaining parts taken from reference TRBV5-6 and TRBJ2-4, reads DAGVTQSPTHLIKTRGQQVTLRCSPKSGHDTVSWYQQALGQGPQFIFQYYEEEERQRGNFPDRFSGHQFPNYSSELNVNALLLGDSALYLCASSSLGGRSNIQYFGAGTRLSVL.

This chain uses TRBV14 with TRBJ2-7; no firm D call. This CDR3 is 15 amino acids long. The V and J ends lost 0 bases and 1 base respectively, with 10 bases between them. Germline V gene lookup returns CDR1 SGHDN and CDR2 FVKESK. In nucleotides, the CDR3 is TGTGCCAGCAGCCAAGAATATTACGGATCCTACGAGCAGTACTTC. Amino acid sequence: CASSQEYYGSYEQYF.

The chain has TRBV10-1 and TRBJ2-7; possibly TRBD1 or TRBD2 for D (5 bases each). There are 13 residues in the CDR3. Trimming cost V 4 bases and J 5 bases, with 12 bases left between them. Germline V gene data show CDR1 as WNHNN and CDR2 as SYGVQD (reference sequence). In nucleotides, the CDR3 is TGCGCCAGCAGTGCATCGGGGACCCACGAGCAGTACTTC. This translates into CASSASGTHEQYF.

The chain has TRBV5-4 and TRBJ2-3; a possible D gene is TRBD1 (6 bases). V was pared by 4 bases and J by 5 bases, with 11 bases between. Germline loops: CDR1 SGHNT, CDR2 YYREEE (reference sequence). This CDR3 spans 13 amino acids. The DNA of the CDR3 is TGTGCCAGCAGCCTTACAGGGCGAGATACGCAGTATTTT. Its translation is CASSLTGRDTQYF.